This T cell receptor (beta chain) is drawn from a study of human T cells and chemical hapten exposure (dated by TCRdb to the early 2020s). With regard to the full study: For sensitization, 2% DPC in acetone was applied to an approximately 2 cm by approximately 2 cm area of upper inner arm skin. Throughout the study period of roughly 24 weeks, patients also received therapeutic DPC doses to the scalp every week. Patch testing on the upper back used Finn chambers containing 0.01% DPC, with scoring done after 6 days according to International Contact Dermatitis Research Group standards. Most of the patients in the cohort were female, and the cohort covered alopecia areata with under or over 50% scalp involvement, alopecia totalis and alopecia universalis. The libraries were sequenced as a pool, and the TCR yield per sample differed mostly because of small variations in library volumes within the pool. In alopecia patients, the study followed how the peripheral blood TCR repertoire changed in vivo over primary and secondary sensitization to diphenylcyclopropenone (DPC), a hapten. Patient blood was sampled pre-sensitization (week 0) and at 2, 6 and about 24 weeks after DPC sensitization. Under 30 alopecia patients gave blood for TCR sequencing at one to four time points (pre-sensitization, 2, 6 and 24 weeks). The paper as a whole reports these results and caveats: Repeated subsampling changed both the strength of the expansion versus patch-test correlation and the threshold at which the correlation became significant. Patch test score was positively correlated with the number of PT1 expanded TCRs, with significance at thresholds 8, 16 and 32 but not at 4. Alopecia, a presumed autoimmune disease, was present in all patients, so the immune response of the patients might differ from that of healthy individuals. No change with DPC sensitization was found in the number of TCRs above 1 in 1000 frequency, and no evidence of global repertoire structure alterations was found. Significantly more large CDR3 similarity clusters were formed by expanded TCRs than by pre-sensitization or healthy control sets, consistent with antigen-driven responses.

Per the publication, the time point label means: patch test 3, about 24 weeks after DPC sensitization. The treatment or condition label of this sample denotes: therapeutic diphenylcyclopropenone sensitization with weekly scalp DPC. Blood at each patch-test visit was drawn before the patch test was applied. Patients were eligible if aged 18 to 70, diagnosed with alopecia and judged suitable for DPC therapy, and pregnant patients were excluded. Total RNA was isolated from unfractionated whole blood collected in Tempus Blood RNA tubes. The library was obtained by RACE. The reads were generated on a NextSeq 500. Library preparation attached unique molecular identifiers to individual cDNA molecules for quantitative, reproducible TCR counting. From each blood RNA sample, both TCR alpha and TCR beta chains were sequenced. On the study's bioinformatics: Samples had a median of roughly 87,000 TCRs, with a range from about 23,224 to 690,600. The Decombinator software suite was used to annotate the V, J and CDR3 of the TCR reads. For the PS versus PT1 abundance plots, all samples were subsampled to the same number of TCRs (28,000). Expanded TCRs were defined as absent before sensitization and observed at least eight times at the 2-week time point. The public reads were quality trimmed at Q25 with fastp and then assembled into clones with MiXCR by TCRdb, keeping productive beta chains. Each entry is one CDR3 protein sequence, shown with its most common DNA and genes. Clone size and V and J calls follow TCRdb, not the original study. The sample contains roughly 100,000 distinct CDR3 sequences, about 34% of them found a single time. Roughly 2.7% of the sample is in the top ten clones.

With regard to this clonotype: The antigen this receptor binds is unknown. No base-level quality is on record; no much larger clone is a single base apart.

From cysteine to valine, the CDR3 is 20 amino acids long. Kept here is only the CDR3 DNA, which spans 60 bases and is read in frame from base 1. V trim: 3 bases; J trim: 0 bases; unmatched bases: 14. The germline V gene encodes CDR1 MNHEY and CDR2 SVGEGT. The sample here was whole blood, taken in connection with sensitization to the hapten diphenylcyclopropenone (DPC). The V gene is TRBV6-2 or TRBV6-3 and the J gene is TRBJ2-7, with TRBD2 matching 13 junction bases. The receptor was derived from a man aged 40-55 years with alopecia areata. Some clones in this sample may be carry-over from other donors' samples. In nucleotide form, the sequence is TGTGCCAGCAGTTATTCCATAGGGACTAGCGGGACTTTCGTCTCCTACGAGCAGTACGTC. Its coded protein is CASSYSIGTSGTFVSYEQYV.